The 30 T cell receptor beta chains reported below all come from one sample, sequenced in a study of cytomegalovirus exposure and HLA in healthy donors. Assay used: immunoSEQ multiplex PCR; TCRdb lists only in-frame clones, some missing. Found here are 170,000 or so clones, approximately 83% of them singletons; the top ten hold approximately 3%. Sequenced sample: PBMCs. These TCRs come from a young woman in good health and CMV-seropositive.

The chain has TRBV28 and TRBJ2-5, with TRBD2 matching 9 bases. V lost 3 bases to trimming and J lost 4 bases; unmatched junction nucleotides: 9. The germline CDR1 and CDR2 sequences are MDHEN and SYDVKM. This CDR3 comprises 16 residues. In nucleotides, the CDR3 is TGTGCCAGCAGTTTTGGTGGGACTAGCAGATCAGAGACCCAGTACTTC. Protein: CASSFGGTSRSETQYF.

DNA for the CDR3: TGTGCCATCAGCTTGGGGGCCCTCTCTGGAAACACCATATATTTT. This encodes CAISLGALSGNTIYF. This chain links TRBV10-3 with TRBJ1-3; TRBD1 is a possible D gene (6 bases). The germline gives CDR1 ENHRY, CDR2 SYGVKD. V lost 6 bases and J lost 0, with 12 bases in between. This CDR3 is built from 15 residues.

CDR3 sequence: CASSQDRERDRGRTEAFF. CDR3 DNA: TGCGCCAGCAGCCAAGATCGAGAGCGGGACAGGGGGCGAACTGAAGCTTTCTTT. This chain uses TRBV4-1 with TRBJ1-1; 12 bases align to TRBD1. CDR3 length: 18 residues. J lost 5 bases, V lost 0 bases, and 10 bases had no gene match. Germline V gene data show CDR1 as MGHRA and CDR2 as YSYEKL.

This CDR3 reads CASSEGRQTTDTQYF. CDR3 coding DNA: TGTGCCAGCAGTGAAGGGAGGCAGACCACAGATACGCAGTATTTT. This chain links TRBV6-1 with TRBJ2-3, with D possibly being TRBD2 (5 bases). The CDR3 length is 15 residues. V lost 1 base, J lost 2 bases, and 10 bases lay in between. The germline V gene has CDR1 MNHNS and CDR2 SASEGT.

The V and J genes are TRBV28 and TRBJ1-2; 7 bases align to TRBD1. Germline assignment: CDR1 MDHEN and CDR2 SYDVKM. CDR3 length: 16 amino acids. J was trimmed by 2 bases and V by 4 bases; bases with no gene match: 10. CDR3 sequence: CASSWLRTGPNYGYTF. CDR3 nucleotides: TGTGCCAGCAGTTGGCTCCGGACAGGTCCCAACTATGGCTACACCTTC.

This clone came up once. J is TRBJ1-4 and V is TRBV6-1; 10 bases are a match to TRBD1. Trimming at V came to 6 bases and at J to 7 bases, leaving 8 bases not matched to a gene. The germline gives CDR1 MNHNS, CDR2 SASEGT. This CDR3 has 15 amino acids. The CDR3 spells CASRIPGQGIEKLFF. CDR3 sequence (DNA): TGTGCCAGCAGAATACCGGGACAGGGGATTGAAAAACTGTTTTTT.

The rearrangement links TRBV27 to TRBJ2-2; TRBD2 aligns across 9 bases. The CDR3 is 17 residues long. Germline assignment: CDR1 MNHEY and CDR2 SMNVEV (reference sequence). Trimming took 3 bases from V and 1 from J; bases not matched to a gene: 6. DNA of the CDR3: TGTGCCAGCAGTTTGACACTACTAGCGGGGAACACCGGGGAGCTGTTTTTT. Protein: CASSLTLLAGNTGELFF.

This clone was observed a few times. The chain is built from TRBV7-2 and TRBJ1-5; tentative D call: TRBD1 (5 bases). The V and J ends lost 3 bases and 6 bases respectively, with 9 bases between them. From germline, CDR1 is SGHTA and CDR2 FQGNSA. The CDR3 length is 13 residues. In DNA form, the CDR3 reads TGTGCCAGCAGCTTCAGCGGGGCTCAGCCCCAGCATTTT. This encodes CASSFSGAQPQHF.

The gene calls are TRBV2 and TRBJ1-5; no reliable D call. The V gene lost 4 bases and the J gene lost 5 bases, with 9 bases spanning the gap. Germline CDR1 SNHLY, CDR2 FYNNEI. This CDR3 has 13 residues. The CDR3 DNA sequence: TGTGCCAGCAGTGTGGCTGTTTATCAGCCCCAGCATTTT. Its protein is CASSVAVYQPQHF.

The chain recombines TRBV15 with TRBJ1-5; D gene unclear. The CDR3 sequence is 15 residues long. Between the trimmed V and J ends, which lost 0 bases and 1 base, there was a span of 7 bases. Looked up from germline, CDR1 is LNHNV and CDR2 is YYDKDF (reference sequence). The CDR3 DNA sequence: TGTGCCACCAGCAGAGATCGGTTCAGCAATCAGCCCCAGCATTTT. Residues: CATSRDRFSNQPQHF.

The chain employs TRBV9 and TRBJ1-1; D may be TRBD1 (6 bases). The CDR3 spans 14 residues. Germline CDR1 and CDR2: SGDLS and YYNGEE. V lost 0 bases and J 5 bases, leaving 11 bases between the germline ends. The CDR3 spells CASSVESQGTEAFF. In nucleotides, the CDR3 is TGTGCCAGCAGCGTAGAGTCCCAGGGGACTGAAGCTTTCTTT. Full variable domain (missing parts from reference TRBV9 and TRBJ1-1): DSGVTQTPKHLITATGQRVTLRCSPRSGDLSVYWYQQSLDQGLQFLIQYYNGEERAKGNILERFSAQQFPDLHSELNLSSLELGDSALYFCASSVESQGTEAFFGQGTRLTVV.

V is TRBV4-1 and J is TRBJ1-1, with TRBD1 matching 7 bases. The CDR3 is 16 amino acids. Germline V gene data show CDR1 as MGHRA and CDR2 as YSYEKL. J gave up 0 bases and V 5 bases, and 9 bases lay outside the gene matches. The CDR3: CASSDRDRPMNTEAFF. The CDR3 region has the DNA TGCGCCAGCAGCGACCGGGACAGACCCATGAACACTGAAGCTTTCTTT.

V usage is TRBV5-4 and J usage is TRBJ1-2, with D possibly matching TRBD1 (6 bases). Germline V lookup: CDR1 SGHNT, CDR2 YYREEE (reference sequence). This CDR3 region has 14 residues. V shed 4 bases and J shed 4 bases, with 14 bases lying between them. The CDR3 region is CASSGGQKSYGYTF. CDR3 DNA: TGTGCCAGCAGCGGCGGACAGAAGAGCTATGGCTACACCTTC.

The gene calls are TRBV10-1 and TRBJ2-3; D unclear. CDR3 size: 15 residues. Germline-derived CDR1 and CDR2 are WNHNN and SYGVQD (reference sequence). V lost 0 bases and J 1 base, leaving 8 bases between the germline ends. The CDR3 is CASSESNGGTDTQYF. CDR3 in DNA: TGCGCCAGCAGTGAGTCGAACGGAGGCACAGATACGCAGTATTTT.

The chain combines TRBV6-5 with TRBJ1-2; TRBD1 is a possible D gene (5 bases). The CDR3 contains 14 residues. From germline, CDR1 is MNHEY and CDR2 SVGAGI. Trimming pared 7 bases from V and 3 bases from J, leaving 15 bases between. The CDR3 sequence is CASNDGGVDYGYTF. The CDR3 bases are TGTGCCAGCAACGACGGGGGGGTGGACTATGGCTACACCTTC.

This chain connects TRBV29-1 to TRBJ1-4, with D possibly TRBD1 on 6 matching bases. The germline CDR1 and CDR2 sequences are SQVTM and ANQGSEA. V was trimmed by 6 bases and J by 14 bases, leaving 16 bases between them. This CDR3 comprises 11 residues. The chain's CDR3 is CSVSTGRNLFF. CDR3 nucleotide sequence: TGCAGCGTCTCCACAGGGAGAAATCTGTTTTTT.

The chain is built from TRBV11-2 and TRBJ2-1; perhaps TRBD2 as D (5 bases). The V and J ends lost 6 bases and 10 bases respectively, with 16 bases between them. This CDR3 spans 13 amino acids. Germline assignment: CDR1 SGHAT and CDR2 FQNNGV. The CDR3 bases are TGTGCCAGCAGGTACACCGCGTCGGGGGAGCAGTTCTTC. It encodes CASRYTASGEQFF.

This clone occurred once. V gene TRBV27 combines with J gene TRBJ1-2; D call uncertain. This CDR3 has 16 residues. V gave up 5 bases and J gave up 10 bases, with 26 bases separating them. Germline-derived CDR1 and CDR2 are MNHEY and SMNVEV (reference sequence). The CDR3 sequence is CASSTHRAGSRFDYTF. CDR3 coding DNA: TGTGCCAGCAGTACCCACCGGGCGGGGTCCAGATTCGACTACACCTTC.

For the CDR3, the DNA is TGCGCCAGCAGCCACAGGGACAGGGACAACTATGGCTACACCTTC. This codes for CASSHRDRDNYGYTF. This chain joins TRBV4-1 and TRBJ1-2; 9 bases align to TRBD1. V lost 3 bases and J lost 2; bases outside the gene matches: 4. This CDR3 spans 15 amino acids. In germline, CDR1 is MGHRA, CDR2 YSYEKL.

This chain connects TRBV28 to TRBJ2-7; D is unresolved. The CDR3 extends over 15 amino acids. Germline V gene data show CDR1 as MDHEN and CDR2 as SYDVKM. Trimming removed 4 bases at V and 0 bases at J, with 13 bases between. CDR3 loop: CASSYRPQFSYEQYF. CDR3 coding DNA: TGTGCCAGCAGTTACCGCCCACAGTTCTCCTACGAGCAGTACTTC.

The J gene is TRBJ1-3, the V gene TRBV5-1; no reliable D call. V was clipped by 4 bases and J by 0 bases, with 14 bases between them. This CDR3 spans 16 amino acids. Germline V gene data show CDR1 as SGHRS and CDR2 as YFSETQ. CDR3 nucleotide sequence: TGCGCCAGCAGCCCGGAGACGCCAAACTCTGGAAACACCATATATTTT. Amino acid sequence: CASSPETPNSGNTIYF.

The chain links TRBV5-1 to TRBJ1-1; D is unresolved. The CDR3 loop spans 14 amino acids. Germline loops: CDR1 SGHRS, CDR2 YFSETQ. V was pared by 6 bases and J by 1 base, with 13 bases between. This chain's CDR3 is CASTFRGKNTEAFF. DNA of the CDR3: TGCGCCAGCACCTTCCGGGGAAAGAACACTGAAGCTTTCTTT.

The chain couples TRBV7-9 to TRBJ1-3; no reliable D call. V lost 5 bases and J 8 bases, leaving 22 bases between the germline ends. CDR1 is SEHNR and CDR2 is FQNEAQ in the germline V gene (reference sequence). The CDR3 spans 16 residues. The CDR3 spells CASSAVGGRSGDTIYF. The CDR3 region has the DNA TGTGCCAGCAGCGCCGTCGGCGGGCGGTCCGGGGACACCATATATTTT.

The chain couples TRBV18 to TRBJ1-5, with TRBD1 matching over 10 bases. Trimming at V came to 9 bases and at J to 6 bases, leaving 11 bases not matched to a gene. CDR1 KGHSH and CDR2 LQKENI come from the germline V gene. The CDR3 consists of 15 residues. The CDR3 DNA is TGTGCCAGTGCTGCGGGACAGGGGAGGACTCAGCCCCAGCATTTT. It encodes CASAAGQGRTQPQHF. The complete variable domain, with remaining parts taken from reference TRBV18 and TRBJ1-5, reads NAGVMQNPRHLVRRRGQEARLRCSPMKGHSHVYWYRQLPEEGLKFMVYLQKENIIDESGMPKERFSAEFPKEGPSILRIQQVVRGDSAAYFCASAAGQGRTQPQHFGDGTRLSIL.

The genes are TRBV2 and TRBJ1-2; possible D gene TRBD1, 6 bases. Germline CDR1 reads SNHLY; CDR2 reads FYNNEI. There are 16 residues in the CDR3. V dropped 6 bases and J dropped 8 bases, with 25 bases sitting between them. The CDR3: CASSPYWNLGQKGYTF. In DNA, the CDR3 is TGTGCCAGCAGCCCTTACTGGAACCTGGGACAAAAAGGCTACACCTTC.

The chain couples TRBV6-5 to TRBJ1-6, with a possible D match to TRBD1 (5 bases). Trimming removed 7 bases from V and 6 bases from J, with 16 bases in between. Per germline, CDR1 MNHEY and CDR2 SVGAGI. This CDR3 comprises 15 residues. The CDR3 DNA reads as TGTGCCAGCACTTCCCTCCAGGGTGCTAATTCACCCCTCCACTTT. Translated, it gives CASTSLQGANSPLHF.

This sequence joins TRBV9 and TRBJ2-3; 7 bases match TRBD2. V dropped 3 bases and J dropped 6; count of bases not matched to a gene: 10. The germline V gene has CDR1 SGDLS and CDR2 YYNGEE. The CDR3 consists of 15 residues. Here the CDR3 reads CASSESLGEGDTQYF. The DNA of the CDR3 is TGTGCCAGCAGCGAGAGCCTCGGGGAGGGCGATACGCAGTATTTT.

This chain links TRBV2 with TRBJ2-2, with 10 bases that match TRBD2. This CDR3 comprises 15 residues. V trimming: 7 bases; J trimming: 6 bases; junction bases outside the gene matches: 8. Germline CDR1 SNHLY, CDR2 FYNNEI. The CDR3 reads CASKGNLAGAGELFF. In nucleotides, the CDR3 is TGTGCCAGCAAAGGAAATCTAGCGGGGGCCGGGGAGCTGTTTTTT. The full variable domain, its missing parts supplied by reference TRBV2 and TRBJ2-2, is EPEVTQTPSHQVTQMGQEVILRCVPISNHLYFYWYRQILGQKVEFLVSFYNNEISEKSEIFDDQFSVERPDGSNFTLKIRSTKLEDSAMYFCASKGNLAGAGELFFGEGSRLTVL.

The genes are TRBV10-3 and TRBJ1-2; D unresolved. The V end lost 7 bases, the J end lost 3 bases, and 18 bases lay between the germline ends. In germline, CDR1 is ENHRY, CDR2 SYGVKD. This CDR3 spans 15 amino acids. The CDR3 spells CAIKRVAQDDYGYTF. DNA of the CDR3: TGTGCCATCAAGCGCGTGGCCCAAGATGACTATGGCTACACCTTC.

The rearrangement uses TRBV23-1 and TRBJ1-5; tentative D call: TRBD1 (6 bases). TRBV23-1 is flagged as an ORF with uncertain function. Trimming cost V 3 bases and J 0 bases, with 21 bases left between them. This CDR3 has 19 amino acids. CDR3 amino acids: CASSQSSLGHHHSNQPQHF. For the CDR3, the DNA is TGCGCCAGCAGTCAGTCGTCTCTGGGACACCACCATAGCAATCAGCCCCAGCATTTT.